This is a list of T cell receptor beta chains from one sample in a study of OX40 agonist ivuxolimab in advanced cancers. Sequencing was performed with immunoSEQ multiplex PCR; in TCRdb, only in-frame clones are kept and a portion is missing. This sample has approximately 77,000 clones; 80% to 95% occur once, and the top ten carry 0.5% to 0.65%. Source: CD4+ or CD8+ T cells sorted from blood, taken in a trial of the OX40 agonist ivuxolimab. Source of these receptors: an adult with an advanced solid tumor such as melanoma, head and neck, liver or kidney cancer. Each CDR3 is given with its conserved first and last residue. Fields, in order: V gene, CDR3 protein.

TRBV9 | CASSVGSSGSLETQYF
TRBV18 | CASSPFTYSDSDYTDTQYF
TRBV11-2 | CASSLRGGGSYYNEQFF
TRBV6-6 | CASRGDRQETQYF
TRBV9 | CASSVGASERQETQYF
TRBV7-9 | CASSSIAGEVYEQYF
TRBV30 | CAWEPGQGASEQYF
TRBV15 | CATSRDQEETQYF
TRBV19 | CASRISPGEGGNQETQYF
TRBV5-1 | CASSLDLSLSGNSPLHF
TRBV19 | CASSIRTSLDEQFF
TRBV28 | CASTGGTGFYEQYF
TRBV6-4 | CASSAQVNQPQHF
TRBV18 | CASSPRGEAGYTF
TRBV19 | CASSRKTGTVNTGELFF
TRBV18 | CASSPPGSQYNTGELFF
TRBV7-9 | CASSPRDFKGTQYF
TRBV29-1 | CSVRRGVGTDTQYF
TRBV6-4 | CASSEDQGANTGELFF
TRBV6-5 | CASSYSRWEDTEAFF
TRBV30 | CAGLAGGVSYNEQFF
TRBV29-1 | CSVLTGVPKNIQYF
TRBV21-1 | CASSTPGPLGNEQFF
TRBV19 | CASRFGNTIYF
TRBV5-1 | CASSDRWDTGNEKLFF
TRBV7-7 | CASSKGQGKGTQYF